This entry describes one T cell receptor beta chain. Its antigen is still unknown. Base qualities were left out, and no much larger clone turns up one base away. The CDR3 goes from the cysteine to the phenylalanine over 14 residues. Just CDR3 DNA is preserved here, 42 bases in frame from base 1. After removal of 5 bases from V and 9 bases from J, the junction retains 6 bases not matched to a gene. According to the germline V gene (reference sequence), CDR1 reads DFQATT and CDR2 reads SNEGSKA. These data originate in a study of T cell repertoires in cytomegalovirus infection (dated by TCRdb to between 2017 and 2020). Background for the entire study: Donor HLA type was relevant to the analysis, as public TCR beta signatures indicated carriage of CMV infection together with the matching HLA type. Broad study findings and their caveats: In both this cohort and an independent roughly 330-donor cohort, the cumulative frequency of public TCR beta family members distinguished carriers of CMV infection plus the relevant HLA type. The ex vivo response was dominated by HLA-C-restricted CMV-specific TCR beta clonotypes, and the single most frequent clonotype in two of eight donors was supplied by these HLA-C-restricted clonotypes.

Sequencing took place on an Illumina HiSeq 1500. TCRdb reprocessing: public reads trimmed at Q25 with fastp, clones called with MiXCR, in-frame beta chains kept. CDR3 protein sequences are deduplicated, and each keeps its most common genes and DNA. Present in this sample are roughly 760,000 distinct CDR3 sequences, roughly 35% of which were seen just once. The ten largest clonotypes hold around 2.8% of the sample. The specimen was PBMCs. The chain couples TRBV20-1 to TRBJ1-6, and 11 bases in between align with TRBD1. This TCR was sampled from a human donor in good health (CMV status not recorded). Some clones in this sample may be carry-over from other donors' samples. The DNA sequence is TGCAGTGCTTACGGACAGGGGGCAGGTTCACCCCTCCACTTT. It specifies CSAYGQGAGSPLHF.